The rows below give T cell receptor beta chains drawn from one sample of a study of metastatic and nonmetastatic thyroid tumors. Using MiXCR, TCRdb re-called clones from the PCR reads. The data hold around 61,000 clones, with 25% to 30% observed a single time. The sequencing sample was made of blood. The receptors were sampled from a female donor with papillary thyroid cancer or a benign thyroid nodule (not recorded which). Some clones in this sample may be carry-over from other donors' samples. Both conserved end residues are part of each CDR3. D genes are given only for firm matches. Size tells how often a clone was seen (once, few, many) or the class of an expanded clone, and some rows leave it out.

v_call	clone_size	d_call	j_call	cdr3_nt	cdr3_aa
TRBV15	.	.	TRBJ1-1	TGTGCCACCAGCAGAGATGAGGGACACATGAACACTGAAGCTTTCTTT	CATSRDEGHMNTEAFF
TRBV7-8	few	.	TRBJ1-4	TGTGCCAGCAGCCCCGGAAGGGAAAAACTTTTTTTT	CASSPGREKLFF
TRBV6-2/TRBV6-3	few	.	TRBJ1-5	TGTGCCAGCAGTTACCGGCCTTATAGCAATCAGCCCCAGCATTTT	CASSYRPYSNQPQHF
TRBV11-1	.	.	TRBJ2-2	TGTGCCAGCAGACGGCAACTCCCGGGTCTGGGGGCCGGGGAGCTGTTTTTT	CASRRQLPGLGAGELFF
TRBV20-1	many	.	TRBJ2-2	TGCAGTGCTAGCGGAAGCCTCCTAGCGCTGGCGAACACCGGGGAGCTGTTTTTT	CSASGSLLALANTGELFF
TRBV6-5	.	.	TRBJ1-1	TGTGCCAGCGAGTTTGAACCGGCCAACACTGAAGCTTTCTTT	CASEFEPANTEAFF
TRBV19	.	.	TRBJ2-7	TGTGCCAGTAGTATAGTGGGCGGCTACGAGCAGTACTTC	CASSIVGGYEQYF
TRBV11-2	.	.	TRBJ1-4	TGTGCCAGCAGCTTAGGCGGGGGTAATGAAAAACTGTTTTTT	CASSLGGGNEKLFF
TRBV27	.	TRBD1	TRBJ2-7	TGTGCCAGCAGTAGAGGACAGGGGAGTACCTACGAGCAGTACTTC	CASSRGQGSTYEQYF
TRBV28	few	.	TRBJ2-1	TGTGCCAGCAGCCGGGACTCTTCCTACAATGAGCAGTTCTTC	CASSRDSSYNEQFF
TRBV6-1	few	TRBD1	TRBJ1-1	TGTGCCAGCAGGGGACAGGCAAGGAACACTGAAGCTTTCTTT	CASRGQARNTEAFF
TRBV5-1	few	TRBD2	TRBJ2-2	TGCGCCAGCAGCTTGGAAAGCGGGAGATCAGCCGGGGAGCTGTTTTTT	CASSLESGRSAGELFF
TRBV11-2	.	.	TRBJ1-2	TGTGCCAGCAGCCCTGAGAGGTATGGCTACACCTTC	CASSPERYGYTF
TRBV19	few	.	TRBJ1-5	TGTGCCTCAAGCGAGGGTCGGGGTCAGCCCCAGCATTTT	CASSEGRGQPQHF
TRBV6-5	.	.	TRBJ1-2	TGTGCCAGCAGTTACGGGGAGGGCTATGGCTACACCTTC	CASSYGEGYGYTF
TRBV7-6	few	.	TRBJ2-2	TGTGCCAGCAGCTCCCAAGGGACACTCTACACCGGGGAGCTGTTTTTT	CASSSQGTLYTGELFF
TRBV15	few	.	TRBJ2-7	TGTGCCACCAGCAGAGATCGGGTGTTGGGGGGGCAAGAGCAGTACTTC	CATSRDRVLGGQEQYF
TRBV7-8	many	.	TRBJ2-1	TGTGCCAGCAGCTTATCGAGTGAGCAGTTCTTC	CASSLSSEQFF
TRBV27	few	TRBD1	TRBJ1-1	TGTGCCAGCGGCGGACAGGGGTTCTCTGAAGCTTTCTTT	CASGGQGFSEAFF
TRBV9	.	.	TRBJ2-3	TGTGCCAGCAGCTTCCAGCTGGGGGAACTGCATACGCAGTATTTT	CASSFQLGELHTQYF
TRBV27	few	.	TRBJ1-1	TGTGCCAGCAGCTTAACAGGGACAACTGAAGCTTTCTTT	CASSLTGTTEAFF
TRBV5-1	.	.	TRBJ1-1	TGCGCCAGCAGCTTGGCCTCCCAGGACAGTGGCACTGAAGCTTTCTTT	CASSLASQDSGTEAFF
TRBV6-1	few	.	TRBJ2-7	TGTGCCAGCAGACGGCAGGACAGCTACGAGCAGTACTTC	CASRRQDSYEQYF
TRBV4-2	many	.	TRBJ2-1	TGTGCCAGCAGCCAAGATAGGGAAAAGCAGTTCTTC	CASSQDREKQFF